Presented here are 29 T cell receptor beta chains from one specimen sequenced in a study of early T cells in non-severe SARS-CoV-2 infection. TCRdb reprocessed the 5' RACE reads via MiXCR and lists one record per CDR3 protein. The sample has approximately 35,000 distinct CDR3 sequences; more than 4.5% are singletons. Source material: whole blood. These receptor sequences come from an adult who was a healthcare worker with PCR-confirmed SARS-CoV-2 infection or an uninfected control (not recorded which).

This chain uses TRBV28 with TRBJ2-4, with 8 bases lining up with TRBD2. The germline V gene encodes CDR1 MDHEN and CDR2 SYDVKM. The CDR3 runs to 15 residues. The J segment lost 1 base and the V segment lost 3 bases, leaving 2 bases of the junction unmatched. DNA of the CDR3: TGTGCCAGCAGTTTGCGGGGGGCGGCCAAAAACATTCAGTACTTC. It translates to CASSLRGAAKNIQYF.

This clonotype appeared many times. The chain uses TRBV7-6 and TRBJ2-7; D not certain. The V end was cut by 1 base, the J end by 2 bases, with 12 bases between. This CDR3 region has 15 residues. Germline CDR1 and CDR2: SGHVS and FNYEAQ. Here the CDR3 DNA reads TGTGCCAGCAGCTTAGGAGGTCGGCTGGCCTACGAGCAGTACGTC. This sequence encodes CASSLGGRLAYEQYV.

This sequence joins TRBV19 and TRBJ2-7; 7 positions match TRBD2. Germline loops: CDR1 LNHDA, CDR2 SQIVND (reference sequence). The ends lost 4 bases at V and 0 bases at J; junction bases unmatched: 6. CDR3 length equals 15 residues. CDR3 sequence: CASSTGASGSYEQYF. DNA of the CDR3: TGTGCCAGTAGTACGGGAGCTAGCGGCTCCTACGAGCAGTACTTC.

This clonotype occurred many times. The chain employs TRBV24-1 and TRBJ2-3; possible D gene TRBD1, 6 bases. The V gene's germline CDR1 is KGHDR and CDR2 SFDVKD. This CDR3 is 15 amino acids long. With 3 bases removed from V and 2 bases from J, the gap between germline ends came to 11 bases. CDR3 region: CATSDRGGFTDTQYF. In DNA form, the CDR3 reads TGTGCCACCAGTGATCGAGGGGGTTTCACAGATACGCAGTATTTT.

V is TRBV7-6 and J is TRBJ2-4; no definite D call. Deletions cut 2 bases from V and 6 bases from J, with 11 bases between. Per the germline V gene, CDR1 is SGHVS and CDR2 is FNYEAQ. The CDR3 totals 14 residues. The DNA for the CDR3 is TGTGCCAGCAGCTTATATGGACCAAGAAACATTCAGTACTTC. Encoded protein: CASSLYGPRNIQYF.

This clonotype was detected ten times or more. This chain links TRBV28 with TRBJ1-2; D possibly corresponds to TRBD1 (6 bases). The CDR3 extends over 15 amino acids. Germline CDR1 MDHEN, CDR2 SYDVKM. V was cut by 8 bases and J by 3 bases, with 19 bases left in between. The CDR3 sequence is CASVNGLRGDYGYTF. The CDR3, as DNA: TGTGCCAGCGTCAATGGACTGAGGGGGGACTATGGCTACACCTTC.

This clonotype was recorded many times. The rearrangement joins TRBV5-4 to TRBJ2-5; a possible D gene is TRBD1 (6 bases). This CDR3 has 14 residues. CDR1 and CDR2 from the germline V gene are SGHNT and YYREEE (reference sequence). The V gene lost 6 bases and the J gene lost 1 base, with 13 bases spanning the gap. This chain's CDR3 is CASTNGQSQETQYF. The CDR3 DNA follows: TGTGCCAGCACCAATGGACAGTCCCAAGAGACCCAGTACTTC.

The sample holds many counts of this clonotype. The V call is TRBV7-2, the J call TRBJ1-6; D uncertain. This CDR3 comprises 14 residues. Per germline, CDR1 SGHTA and CDR2 FQGNSA. V was shortened by 1 base and J by 6 bases, with 7 bases between the two germline ends. CDR3 DNA sequence: TGTGCCAGCAGCTTAGTTCGGGTTAATTCACCCCTCCACTTT. Its protein is CASSLVRVNSPLHF.

Ten or more counts support this clonotype. This chain uses TRBV28 with TRBJ2-7, with TRBD2 matching 8 bases. Germline CDR1 and CDR2: MDHEN and SYDVKM. The CDR3 spans 15 residues. V lost 3 bases, J lost 3 bases, and 7 bases stayed unmatched. The CDR3 sequence: CASSFGGGTLYEQYF. CDR3 in DNA: TGTGCCAGCAGTTTCGGCGGGGGGACCCTCTACGAGCAGTACTTC.

This clonotype was detected many times. The chain combines TRBV24-1 with TRBJ2-5, with TRBD2 as a possible D gene (6 bases). This CDR3 region has 16 residues. CDR1 KGHDR and CDR2 SFDVKD come from the germline V gene. V shed 3 bases and J shed 3 bases, with 16 bases lying between them. DNA for the CDR3: TGTGCCACCAGTGATCCCGTGGTAGCGGACGAAGAGACCCAGTACTTC. Amino acids: CATSDPVVADEETQYF.

This clonotype was seen repeatedly, ten times or more. The chain employs TRBV19 and TRBJ2-3; TRBD2 matches at 7 bases. Germline V lookup: CDR1 LNHDA, CDR2 SQIVND (reference sequence). The length of the CDR3 is 15 residues. Trimming at V came to 5 bases and at J to 4 bases, leaving 9 bases not matched to a gene. The chain's CDR3 is CASSVGGSRADTQYF. The CDR3 nucleotides read TGTGCCAGTAGTGTAGGCGGGAGTCGGGCAGATACGCAGTATTTT. Filled out from reference TRBV19 and TRBJ2-3, the complete variable domain reads DGGITQSPKYLFRKEGQNVTLSCEQNLNHDAMYWYRQDPGQGLRLIYYSQIVNDFQKGDIAEGYSVSREKKESFPLTVTSAQKNPTAFYLCASSVGGSRADTQYFGPGTRLTVL.

This clonotype is labeled medium-sized. The chain combines TRBV7-2 with TRBJ2-1; TRBD1 matches 7 bases. The ends lost 1 base at V and 0 bases at J; junction bases unmatched: 18. Germline V gene sequence: CDR1 SGHTA, CDR2 FQGNSA. This CDR3 has 21 residues. In nucleotides, the CDR3 is TGTGCCAGCAGCTTAGGGGGACCGGGACAGTTCACTAGGGACTCCTACAATGAGCAGTTCTTC. Protein sequence: CASSLGGPGQFTRDSYNEQFF. Drawing the rest from reference TRBV7-2 and TRBJ2-1, the complete variable domain is GAGVSQSPSNKVTEKGKDVELRCDPISGHTALYWYRQSLGQGLEFLIYFQGNSAPDKSGLPSDRFSAERTGGSVSTLTIQRTQQEDSAVYLCASSLGGPGQFTRDSYNEQFFGPGTRLTVL.

This clonotype was seen many times. V usage is TRBV11-3 and J usage is TRBJ2-1; D gene ambiguous. The CDR3 has 13 residues. Germline V gene sequence: CDR1 SGHNT, CDR2 YENEEA. Trimming shortened V by 0 bases and J by 3 bases, and 3 bases separated the two germline ends. This CDR3 is CASSLDIYNEQFF. In DNA form, the CDR3 reads TGTGCCAGCAGCTTAGATATCTACAATGAGCAGTTCTTC.

This clonotype has at least ten counts. The V and J genes are TRBV7-9 and TRBJ2-7; 10 bases line up with TRBD1. J gave up 2 bases and V 3 bases, and 10 bases lay outside the gene matches. This CDR3 spans 17 amino acids. CDR1 and CDR2 (germline): SEHNR, FQNEAQ (reference sequence). CDR3 DNA: TGTGCCAGCAGCTTCCCTGGGAGGGGACAGGGGACCTACGAGCAGTACTTC. Translating it yields CASSFPGRGQGTYEQYF.

This clonotype was counted at least ten times. The chain links TRBV20-1 to TRBJ2-5; possibly TRBD2 for D (6 bases). This CDR3 contains 14 residues. The germline CDR1 and CDR2 sequences are DFQATT and SNEGSKA (reference sequence). Trimming took 3 bases from V and 3 from J, leaving 14 bases between them. This CDR3 reads CSASLGGSKETQYF. Here the CDR3 DNA reads TGCAGTGCTAGTCTCGGGGGATCGAAAGAGACCCAGTACTTC.

This clonotype showed up just a few times. The junction departs from the called germline gene at one end, perhaps through a read error. V usage is TRBV30 and J usage is TRBJ2-1, with a tentative D call TRBD1 (5 bases). The germline CDR1 and CDR2 sequences are GTSNPN and SVGIG (reference sequence). This CDR3 has 8 amino acids. The CDR3 DNA reads TGTGCCTGGAGCAACAGGATCTTC. Its protein product is CAWSNRIF.

This clonotype was counted at least ten times. The chain combines TRBV7-9 with TRBJ2-3; no firm D call. V was cut by 10 bases and J by 2 bases, with 7 bases left in between. CDR1 and CDR2 from the germline V gene are SEHNR and FQNEAQ (reference sequence). The CDR3 covers 11 residues. The CDR3 DNA reads as TGTGCCATCGGGTTCACAGATACGCAGTATTTT. Translation gives CAIGFTDTQYF.

This clonotype has ten or more counts. The rearrangement uses TRBV6-5 and TRBJ2-1; 8 bases map to TRBD2. This CDR3 is 20 amino acids long. Unmatched junction bases numbered 13, after V lost 0 bases and J lost 0 bases. CDR1 is MNHEY and CDR2 is SVGAGI in the germline V gene. CDR3 in DNA: TGTGCCAGCAGTTACTCGTGGCCACTAGCGGTCCTGAGCTCCTACAATGAGCAGTTCTTC. Amino acids: CASSYSWPLAVLSSYNEQFF.

The sample holds a few counts of this clonotype. The chain employs TRBV7-9 and TRBJ2-5, with D perhaps matching TRBD2 (6 bases). The CDR3 loop spans 13 amino acids. Germline lookup yields CDR1 SEHNR and CDR2 FQNEAQ (reference sequence). V lost 5 bases to trimming and J lost 3 bases, with 10 bases between them. The CDR3 spells CASSRDSEETQYF. The DNA for the CDR3 is TGTGCCAGCAGCAGGGACTCAGAAGAGACCCAGTACTTC.

The J gene is TRBJ1-2, the V gene TRBV29-1; 9 nucleotides match TRBD1. Germline lookup yields CDR1 SQVTM and CDR2 ANQGSEA. After removal of 5 bases from V and 0 bases from J, the junction contained 7 bases not matched to a gene. This CDR3 contains 15 residues. For the CDR3, the DNA is TGCAGCGTTCCCGACAGGGGGGGATCTAACTATGGCTACACCTTC. It specifies CSVPDRGGSNYGYTF.

This clonotype came up many times. This chain joins TRBV6-2 or TRBV6-3 and TRBJ2-6; the match to TRBD1 covers 9 bases. Losses at the gene ends were 6 bases for V and 0 bases for J; bases not matched to a gene: 6. This CDR3 region has 17 residues. Germline V gene lookup returns CDR1 MNHEY and CDR2 SVGEGT. For the CDR3, the DNA is TGTGCCAGCAGCCCCGACAGGGGGATCTCTGGGGCCAACGTCCTGACTTTC. Translation: CASSPDRGISGANVLTF.

This clonotype has at least ten counts. The chain joins TRBV27 to TRBJ2-1; D not resolved. Per the germline V gene, CDR1 is MNHEY and CDR2 is SMNVEV (reference sequence). V was shortened by 4 bases and J by 6 bases, with 16 bases between the two germline ends. The CDR3 extends over 15 amino acids. The CDR3 spells CASSYLNFDVNEQFF. For the CDR3, the DNA is TGTGCCAGCAGTTATTTAAATTTTGATGTCAATGAGCAGTTCTTC.

The gene calls are TRBV28 and TRBJ2-7; 12 nucleotides match TRBD2. Germline values: CDR1 MDHEN, CDR2 SYDVKM. V dropped 5 bases and J dropped 4; count of bases not matched to a gene: 9. The CDR3 runs 16 residues. The CDR3 spells CASSPPTSGGWYEQYF. The CDR3 DNA follows: TGTGCCAGCAGTCCCCCAACTAGCGGGGGGTGGTACGAGCAGTACTTC.

The sample holds many counts of this clonotype. The V call is TRBV12-3 or TRBV12-4, the J call TRBJ2-1; a possible D gene is TRBD2 (5 bases). Deletions cut 8 bases from V and 4 bases from J, with 18 bases between. The CDR3 consists of 15 residues. In DNA, the CDR3 is TGTGCCAGCTCAAAGGACTCCGGGGTTTACAATGAGCAGTTCTTC. Encoded protein: CASSKDSGVYNEQFF.

CDR3 in DNA: TGCAGTGCTAGAGATGGAACACGGAGAAATTCACCCCTCCACTTT. This translates into CSARDGTRRNSPLHF. The V call is TRBV20-1, the J call TRBJ1-6; D is unclear. The CDR3 runs 15 residues. The V gene's germline CDR1 is DFQATT and CDR2 SNEGSKA (reference sequence). V was pared by 0 bases and J by 7 bases, with 13 bases between.

This clonotype is termed medium-sized. V usage is TRBV29-1 and J usage is TRBJ2-3, with TRBD1 as a possible D gene (6 bases). The CDR3 length is 14 residues. Germline V lookup: CDR1 SQVTM, CDR2 ANQGSEA. V dropped 6 bases and J dropped 3 bases, with 16 bases sitting between them. DNA for the CDR3: TGCAGCGTCGGACAGTTGAGGGGGACAGATACGCAGTATTTT. This sequence encodes CSVGQLRGTDTQYF.

This clonotype has only a few counts. The chain uses TRBV6-5 and TRBJ2-4, with 10 nucleotides matching TRBD2. CDR3 length: 15 amino acids. CDR1 MNHEY and CDR2 SVGAGI come from the germline V gene. The V segment lost 5 bases and the J segment 4 bases; nucleotides outside the gene matches: 5. CDR3 bases: TGTGCCAGCAGTCCTAGCGGGAGCATGAAAAACATTCAGTACTTC. Protein product: CASSPSGSMKNIQYF.

Many counts were recorded for this clonotype. This chain's CDR3 is CASRRNFGEQYF. The CDR3, as DNA: TGTGCCAGCAGACGTAATTTTGGCGAGCAGTACTTC. The chain recombines TRBV28 with TRBJ2-7, with no clear D. The CDR3 sequence is 12 residues long. V was shortened by 6 bases and J by 6 bases, with 12 bases between the two germline ends. Germline CDR1 reads MDHEN; CDR2 reads SYDVKM.

This clonotype was seen many times. The chain recombines TRBV5-8 with TRBJ1-2; D gene uncertain. Trimming took 0 bases from V and 3 from J, leaving 3 bases between them. The CDR3 is 12 residues long. Per the germline V gene, CDR1 is SGHTS and CDR2 is YDEGEE. CDR3 in DNA: TGTGCCAGCAGCTTGGAGTACTATGGCTACACCTTC. Translated, it gives CASSLEYYGYTF. The variable domain in full, completed from reference TRBV5-8 and TRBJ1-2, reads EAGVTQSPTHLIKTRGQQATLRCSPISGHTSVYWYQQALGLGLQFLLWYDEGEERNRGNFPPRFSGRQFPNYSSELNVNALELEDSALYLCASSLEYYGYTFGSGTRLTVV.